At least ten counts were recorded for the clone carrying this TCR beta chain. Its antigen remains unknown. Regarding time point: patch test 1, 2 weeks after DPC sensitization. Noted treatment: therapeutic diphenylcyclopropenone sensitization with weekly scalp DPC. Donation of samples came from alopecia patients who were 18 to 70 years old and suitable for DPC. MiXCR, applied by TCRdb to the RACE reads, yields one record per CDR3 protein. The table records 75,000 to 90,000 distinct CDR3 sequences, roughly 10% of them present only once. The data were taken from a study of human T cells and chemical hapten exposure. Germline V gene sequence: CDR1 SGHVS, CDR2 FNYEAQ. Losses at the gene ends were 6 bases for V and 7 bases for J; bases not matched to a gene: 14. This CDR3 has 16 residues. Study-wide results and limits: Patch test score rose with PT1 expanded TCR count, significant at thresholds 8, 16 and 32, not 4.

The V and J genes are TRBV7-6 and TRBJ2-1; TRBD1 matches 8 bases. The source material was whole blood, sampled in connection with sensitization to the hapten diphenylcyclopropenone (DPC). The receptor was isolated from a woman aged 60-75 years with alopecia areata. Some clones in this sample may be carry-over from other donors' samples. Here the CDR3 DNA reads TGTGCCAGCAGTACTACCCGGACAGGGCGGGGAAATGAGCAGTTCTTC. Protein: CASSTTRTGRGNEQFF.